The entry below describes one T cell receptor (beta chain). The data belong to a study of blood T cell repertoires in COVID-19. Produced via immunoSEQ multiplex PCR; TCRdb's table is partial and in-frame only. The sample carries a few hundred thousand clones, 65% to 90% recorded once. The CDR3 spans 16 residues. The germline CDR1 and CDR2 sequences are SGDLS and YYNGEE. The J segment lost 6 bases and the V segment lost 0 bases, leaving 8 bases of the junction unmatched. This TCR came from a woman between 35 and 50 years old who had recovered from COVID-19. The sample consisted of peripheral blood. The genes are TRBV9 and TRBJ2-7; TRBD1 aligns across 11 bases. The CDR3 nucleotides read TGTGCCAGCAGCGTAGCGGCCGGGACAGGGGGAATCGAGCAGTACTTC. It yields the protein CASSVAAGTGGIEQYF.